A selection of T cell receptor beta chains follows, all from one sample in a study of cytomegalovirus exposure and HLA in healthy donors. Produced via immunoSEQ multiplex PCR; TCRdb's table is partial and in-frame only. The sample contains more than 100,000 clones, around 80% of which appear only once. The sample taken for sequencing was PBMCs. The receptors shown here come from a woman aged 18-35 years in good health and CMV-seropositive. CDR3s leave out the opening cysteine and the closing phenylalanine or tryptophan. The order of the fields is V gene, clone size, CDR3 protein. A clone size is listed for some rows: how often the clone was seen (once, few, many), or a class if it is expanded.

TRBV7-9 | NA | ASSGQPGTNYGYT
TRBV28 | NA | ASWTSAFLKEQF
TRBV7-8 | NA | ASSLDVIAQGEQF
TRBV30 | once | AWSVTPSGRAFDEQY
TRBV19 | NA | ASRGGNYEQY
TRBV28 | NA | ASSPGQGTEAF
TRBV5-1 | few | ASSFRRLNTEAF
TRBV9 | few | ASSVVTGNTGELF
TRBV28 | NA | ASSLQGAGETQY
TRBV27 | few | ASSTQGANYGYT
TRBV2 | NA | ASSPDIEQF
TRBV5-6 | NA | ASSPGQASYEQY
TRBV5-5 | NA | ASSTVTGYGEPQH
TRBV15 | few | ATSRDHPGQGFEQY
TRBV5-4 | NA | ALRGVSTGELF
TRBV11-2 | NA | ASSPMWGGVGNTIY
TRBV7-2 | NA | ASSNLETQY
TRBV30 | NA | AWSVFQGYEQY
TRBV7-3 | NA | ASSIMALNSYNEQF
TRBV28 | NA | ATHIAGYSNQPQH
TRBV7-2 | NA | ASSSETRGTALGQPQH
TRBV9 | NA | ASSPRNRGTGANVLT
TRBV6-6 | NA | ASSPTGGSYGYT
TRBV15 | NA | ATSRPGTGPGSNQPQH
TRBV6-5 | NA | ASTPVTGGNEKLF
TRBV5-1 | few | ASSLSGGSLNTIY
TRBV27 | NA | ASSLTYSQQETQY
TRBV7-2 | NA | ASSVVRGGSPDTQY